This T cell receptor beta chain was captured in a study of cytotoxic CD8 clonotypes in ibrutinib-treated CLL. This clone was observed a handful of times. TCRdb keeps only in-frame clones here, not all; method: immunoSEQ multiplex PCR. The data hold about 76,000 clones, with 70% to 90% observed a single time. The receptor was isolated from a human donor with chronic lymphocytic leukemia. This specimen consisted of PBMCs, obtained before ibrutinib treatment.

As DNA, the CDR3 is TGCGCCAGCAGCTTGGAATATGGCAGGGTGGATGGCTACACCTTC. This sequence encodes CASSLEYGRVDGYTF. This rearrangement joins TRBV5-1 to TRBJ1-2; D may be TRBD1 (5 bases). Deletions cut 0 bases from V and 6 bases from J, with 15 bases between. Germline CDR1 and CDR2: SGHRS and YFSETQ. This CDR3 is 15 amino acids long.